Sequencing of this T cell receptor beta chain was carried out in a study of shared clonotypes between healthy human individuals. General study points: Represented genetic and exposure-history diversity was restricted by having few donors. Unshared clonotypes carried lower generation probabilities than those common to all four donors. Sampling covered nothing but blood. Tissue TCR repertoires likely differ from those found in blood.

Germline CDR1 reads SGHDT; CDR2 reads YYEEEE. This CDR3 contains 15 residues. V lost 0 bases and J 0 bases, leaving 10 bases between the germline ends. For this clone: Its antigen is unidentified.

CD45RO-negative, CCR7-selected cells formed the naive CD8 fraction, which excluded terminally differentiated effector memory CD45RA+ cells. TCRdb keeps only in-frame clones here, not all; method: immunoSEQ multiplex PCR. The data contain hundreds of thousands of clones, around 96% of them singletons. The TCR originated in a woman under 40 in good health. The sequencing sample was made of naive CD8+ T cells sorted from blood. The chain employs TRBV5-6 and TRBJ2-7; tentatively, D is TRBD2 (5 bases). Here the CDR3 reads CASSLGLADSYEQYF. In nucleotides, the CDR3 is TGTGCCAGCAGCTTGGGGCTAGCCGACTCCTACGAGCAGTACTTC. The variable domain in full, completed from reference TRBV5-6 and TRBJ2-7, reads DAGVTQSPTHLIKTRGQQVTLRCSPKSGHDTVSWYQQALGQGPQFIFQYYEEEERQRGNFPDRFSGHQFPNYSSELNVNALLLGDSALYLCASSLGLADSYEQYFGPGTRLTVT.